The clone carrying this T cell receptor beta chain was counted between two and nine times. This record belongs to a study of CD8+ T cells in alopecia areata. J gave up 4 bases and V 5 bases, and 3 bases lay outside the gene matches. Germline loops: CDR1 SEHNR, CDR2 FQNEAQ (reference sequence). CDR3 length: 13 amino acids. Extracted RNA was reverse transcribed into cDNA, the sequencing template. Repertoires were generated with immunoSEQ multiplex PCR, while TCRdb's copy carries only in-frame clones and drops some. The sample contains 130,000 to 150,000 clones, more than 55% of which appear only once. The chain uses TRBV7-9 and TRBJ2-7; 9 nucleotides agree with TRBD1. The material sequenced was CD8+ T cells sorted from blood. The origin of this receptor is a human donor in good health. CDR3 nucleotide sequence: TGTGCCAGCAGCGGGACAGGGTTTTACGAGCAGTACTTC. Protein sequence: CASSGTGFYEQYF. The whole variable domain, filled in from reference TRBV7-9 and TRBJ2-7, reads DTGVSQNPRHKITKRGQNVTFRCDPISEHNRLYWYRQTLGQGPEFLTYFQNEAQLEKSRLLSDRFSAERPKGSFSTLEIQRTEQGDSAMYLCASSGTGFYEQYFGPGTRLTVT.